This T cell receptor beta chain stems from a study of T cells in Graves' hyperthyroidism and ophthalmopathy. The CDR3 has 14 amino acids. Trimming shortened V by 2 bases and J by 3 bases, and 11 bases separated the two germline ends. Germline CDR1 is SGHRS and CDR2 is YFSETQ. This clonotype was picked up many times. TCR beta CDR3 regions were amplified from RNA transcripts. The primer set for the first-round RT-PCR of the TCR CDR3 was HTBI. TCRdb recomputed calls from the multiplex PCR reads with MiXCR, one row per CDR3 protein. The sample shows about 210,000 distinct CDR3 sequences, approximately 16% of them seen only once.

Sequenced input: blood. J is TRBJ1-1 and V is TRBV5-1; possible D gene TRBD1, 5 bases. The clonotype was recovered from a man between 40 and 49 years old with Graves' hyperthyroidism. CDR3 in DNA: TGCGCCAGCAGCTTTCAGGGAGCGGACACTGAAGCTTTCTTT. It encodes CASSFQGADTEAFF.